These 27 T cell receptor beta chains were all obtained from the same sample, sequenced in a study of blood T cell repertoires in COVID-19. TCRdb's table, derived via immunoSEQ multiplex PCR, lists solely in-frame clones and lacks some. Here the sample spans roughly 99,000 clones, roughly 80% being singletons. The specimen sequenced was peripheral blood. Receptors were obtained from a human donor in a cohort sampled during active COVID-19.

This clone appeared a single time. The chain is built from TRBV30 and TRBJ1-1; 10 bases match TRBD1. The ends lost 1 base at V and 5 bases at J; junction bases unmatched: 1. Germline V lookup: CDR1 GTSNPN, CDR2 SVGIG (reference sequence). This CDR3 spans 13 amino acids. CDR3 nucleotides: TGTGCCTGGAGTGGACAGGGGGCAACTGAAGCTTTCTTT. Protein sequence: CAWSGQGATEAFF.

The CDR3: CASSALDGVKNIQYF. The CDR3 DNA sequence: TGTGCCAGCAGCGCATTGGACGGGGTTAAAAACATTCAGTACTTC. The chain employs TRBV9 and TRBJ2-4, with TRBD2 as a possible D gene (5 bases). The germline CDR1 and CDR2 sequences are SGDLS and YYNGEE. The length of the CDR3 is 15 residues. The germline V and J ends were trimmed by 3 bases and 4 bases, with 14 bases remaining between them.

The chain joins TRBV6-5 to TRBJ1-4, with 8 bases aligning to TRBD1. Per germline, CDR1 MNHEY and CDR2 SVGAGI. The CDR3 covers 15 residues. V lost 4 bases, J lost 7 bases, and 8 bases stayed unmatched. The CDR3 loop reads CASSSLDRVGEKLFF. CDR3 sequence (DNA): TGTGCCAGCAGTTCCCTGGACAGGGTTGGTGAAAAACTGTTTTTT.

V gene TRBV5-1 combines with J gene TRBJ2-5; 7 positions agree with TRBD1. Per germline, CDR1 SGHRS and CDR2 YFSETQ. This CDR3 has 14 amino acids. J lost 1 base, V lost 5 bases, and 5 bases had no gene match. CDR3 sequence: CASRVGQLQETQYF. Written as DNA, the CDR3 is TGCGCCAGCAGGGTGGGACAGCTCCAAGAGACCCAGTACTTC.

The rearrangement joins TRBV12-3 or TRBV12-4 to TRBJ2-3; D is possibly TRBD1 (6 bases). The CDR3 covers 11 residues. V lost 7 bases, J lost 8 bases, and 10 bases lay in between. The CDR3 DNA sequence: TGTGCCAGCAACGCAGGGGTTACGCAGTATTTT. The encoded protein is CASNAGVTQYF.

The rearrangement links TRBV18 to TRBJ2-1; 9 nucleotides agree with TRBD1. Per germline, CDR1 KGHSH and CDR2 LQKENI. There are 15 residues in the CDR3. Trimming removed 4 bases from V and 8 bases from J; junction bases left unmatched: 9. The CDR3 DNA reads TGTGCCAGCTCACTACGACAGGGGGACATCCATGAGCAGTTCTTC. Translating gives CASSLRQGDIHEQFF.

The V call is TRBV10-3, the J call TRBJ2-3; 7 positions match TRBD1. The CDR3 is 14 amino acids. The V and J ends lost 6 bases and 1 base, in that order; junction bases with no gene match: 4. Looked up from germline, CDR1 is ENHRY and CDR2 is SYGVKD. In nucleotides, the CDR3 is TGTGCCATCAGCACGCAGGGGGGCACAGATACGCAGTATTTT. Amino acid sequence: CAISTQGGTDTQYF.

This chain joins TRBV28 and TRBJ2-1; the D gene is possibly TRBD1 (6 bases). The CDR3 runs 15 residues. In germline, CDR1 is MDHEN, CDR2 SYDVKM. Trimming cost V 0 bases and J 4 bases, with 10 bases left between them. CDR3 region: CASSLWDSGYNEQFF. The CDR3 bases are TGTGCCAGCAGTTTATGGGACAGTGGGTACAATGAGCAGTTCTTC.

The rearrangement uses TRBV3-1 (or the pseudogene TRBV3-2) and TRBJ2-3, with D tentatively TRBD1 (8 bases). Germline values: CDR1 LGHDT, CDR2 YNNKEL (reference sequence). Trimming shortened V by 1 base and J by 3 bases, and 14 bases separated the two germline ends. This CDR3 has 16 residues. This CDR3 is CASSQVGQGLTDTQYF. The CDR3 DNA reads TGTGCCAGCAGCCAAGTAGGACAGGGACTAACAGATACGCAGTATTTT.

The chain links TRBV6-2 or TRBV6-3 to TRBJ1-1; 8 bases line up with TRBD1. The CDR3 is made up of 16 amino acids. The junction had 14 bases not matched to a gene; V was cut back by 6 bases and J by 5 bases. Germline loops: CDR1 MNHEY, CDR2 SVGEGT. The CDR3 DNA follows: TGTGCCAGCAGCCCTGTCCGGACAGGGCAGGGGACTGAAGCTTTCTTT. Translated, it gives CASSPVRTGQGTEAFF.

V is TRBV4-2 and J is TRBJ2-1, with TRBD2 identical over 10 bases. The CDR3 runs 15 residues. The germline V gene encodes CDR1 LGHNA and CDR2 YNFKEQ. V trimming: 1 base; J trimming: 8 bases; junction bases outside the gene matches: 5. CDR3 nucleotide sequence: TGTGCCAGCAGCCAAGGCCTAGCGGGAGTCGATGAGCAGTTCTTC. As protein: CASSQGLAGVDEQFF.

The genes are TRBV7-2 and TRBJ2-5; a possible D gene is TRBD2 (7 bases). The V gene's germline CDR1 is SGHTA and CDR2 FQGNSA. The length of the CDR3 is 16 residues. With 5 bases removed from V and 2 bases from J, the gap between germline ends came to 18 bases. The CDR3 sequence: CASSLGGAGAQETQYF. The CDR3 DNA reads as TGTGCCAGCAGCCTGGGGGGGGCGGGAGCACAAGAGACCCAGTACTTC.

The J gene is TRBJ2-2, the V gene TRBV18, with a tentative D call TRBD2 (6 bases). This CDR3 is built from 16 residues. The germline CDR1 and CDR2 sequences are KGHSH and LQKENI. V was cut by 2 bases and J by 0 bases, with 10 bases left in between. CDR3 in amino acids: CASSPKAGSNTGELFF. CDR3 sequence (DNA): TGTGCCAGCTCACCAAAGGCGGGGTCGAACACCGGGGAGCTGTTTTTT. The whole variable domain, remainder taken from reference TRBV18 and TRBJ2-2, is NAGVMQNPRHLVRRRGQEARLRCSPMKGHSHVYWYRQLPEEGLKFMVYLQKENIIDESGMPKERFSAEFPKEGPSILRIQQVVRGDSAAYFCASSPKAGSNTGELFFGEGSRLTVL.

For the CDR3, the DNA is TGTGCCAGCAATACAGGGGCCCCATCCTCCTACGAGCAGTACTTC. Translating gives CASNTGAPSSYEQYF. This chain joins TRBV28 and TRBJ2-7; 7 bases are shared with TRBD1. Germline CDR1 reads MDHEN; CDR2 reads SYDVKM. The CDR3 is 15 residues long. With V trimmed by 7 bases and J by 0 bases, 9 bases remained unmatched.

This clone was seen a single time. This chain uses TRBV19 with TRBJ2-3; a possible D gene is TRBD2 (5 bases). CDR3 length: 15 residues. V lost 2 bases and J lost 8, with 17 bases in between. The germline gives CDR1 LNHDA, CDR2 SQIVND (reference sequence). The CDR3 nucleotides read TGTGCCAGTAGTATAAGTGACTATGTAGCCGCTACGCAGTATTTT. It yields the protein CASSISDYVAATQYF. Supplemented by reference TRBV19 and TRBJ2-3, the full variable domain reads DGGITQSPKYLFRKEGQNVTLSCEQNLNHDAMYWYRQDPGQGLRLIYYSQIVNDFQKGDIAEGYSVSREKKESFPLTVTSAQKNPTAFYLCASSISDYVAATQYFGPGTRLTVL.

The CDR3 region is CASSLNRAGSYGYTF. The CDR3 DNA is TGTGCCAGCAGCTTAAACAGGGCAGGGAGCTATGGCTACACCTTC. This chain links TRBV7-2 with TRBJ1-2; D possibly corresponds to TRBD1 (6 bases). Germline V lookup: CDR1 SGHTA, CDR2 FQGNSA. The CDR3 extends over 15 amino acids. Trimming took off 2 bases at V and 4 bases at J, with 14 bases between the two ends.

V usage is TRBV6-6 and J usage is TRBJ1-1; TRBD1 might be the D (5 bases). The CDR3 has 13 amino acids. V lost 8 bases and J lost 4, with 14 bases in between. Germline V gene lookup returns CDR1 MNHNY and CDR2 SVGAGI (reference sequence). The CDR3 is CASGTQAATEAFF. In nucleotides, the CDR3 is TGTGCCAGCGGCACACAGGCGGCCACTGAAGCTTTCTTT.

The chain recombines TRBV5-4 with TRBJ1-2, with D uncertain. CDR3 length: 11 residues. Germline values: CDR1 SGHNT, CDR2 YYREEE (reference sequence). V shed 3 bases and J shed 4 bases, with 4 bases lying between them. CDR3 nucleotide sequence: TGTGCCAGCAGCTCTCTCTATGGCTACACCTTC. Translation: CASSSLYGYTF.

The chain carries TRBV7-2 and TRBJ1-6, with 8 bases lining up with TRBD1. The CDR3 spans 14 residues. Unmatched junction bases numbered 5, after V lost 3 bases and J lost 10 bases. The V gene's germline CDR1 is SGHTA and CDR2 FQGNSA. CDR3: CASSFRTGMSPLHF. The DNA for the CDR3 is TGTGCCAGCAGCTTTAGGACAGGGATGTCACCCCTCCACTTT.

V usage is TRBV9 and J usage is TRBJ1-3; TRBD1 matches at 7 bases. Germline assignment: CDR1 SGDLS and CDR2 YYNGEE. The CDR3 totals 15 residues. The V gene end was trimmed by 6 bases and the J gene end by 0 bases; junction bases not matched to a gene: 6. CDR3 region: CASNLQGNSGNTIYF. The CDR3 nucleotides read TGTGCCAGCAACCTACAGGGGAACTCTGGAAACACCATATATTTT.

The chain carries TRBV25-1 and TRBJ2-1; 7 nucleotides align to TRBD1. Trimming took 1 base from V and 1 from J; bases not matched to a gene: 1. The CDR3 sequence is 15 residues long. Germline V CDR1 and CDR2: MGHDK, SYGVNS. CDR3 sequence: CASSESGGSYNEQFF. CDR3 sequence (DNA): TGTGCCAGCAGTGAATCAGGGGGTTCCTACAATGAGCAGTTCTTC.

The V and J genes are TRBV19 and TRBJ2-2, with 7 bases that match TRBD2. After removal of 10 bases from V and 2 bases from J, the junction contained 10 bases not matched to a gene. Germline V gene sequence: CDR1 LNHDA, CDR2 SQIVND (reference sequence). This CDR3 comprises 15 residues. The CDR3 DNA follows: TGTGCCACTTCCCCGGGACTACGTAACACCGGGGAGCTGTTTTTT. Its protein product is CATSPGLRNTGELFF.

The genes are TRBV28 and TRBJ2-2, with 8 bases identical to TRBD1. The V gene end was trimmed by 3 bases and the J gene end by 5 bases; junction bases not matched to a gene: 8. This CDR3 contains 16 residues. Germline V lookup: CDR1 MDHEN, CDR2 SYDVKM. CDR3 protein: CASSFFWTGRTGELFF. The CDR3 DNA sequence: TGTGCCAGCAGTTTTTTTTGGACAGGGAGGACCGGGGAGCTGTTTTTT.

V and J are TRBV5-1 and TRBJ1-4, with TRBD1 as a possible D gene (6 bases). Germline V gene sequence: CDR1 SGHRS, CDR2 YFSETQ. The CDR3 extends over 15 amino acids. V was clipped by 0 bases and J by 5 bases, with 11 bases between them. The CDR3 loop reads CASSLVGTQNEKLFF. The DNA for the CDR3 is TGCGCCAGCAGCTTGGTTGGGACACAGAATGAAAAACTGTTTTTT.

V and J are TRBV12-3 or TRBV12-4 and TRBJ1-2; no reliable D call. CDR3 length: 13 amino acids. The V gene lost 7 bases and the J gene lost 6 bases, with 15 bases spanning the gap. The CDR3 sequence is CASTPSGGNGYTF. The CDR3 nucleotides are TGTGCCAGCACGCCAAGCGGTGGAAATGGCTACACCTTC.

The chain uses TRBV6-4 and TRBJ2-3, with 8 bases that match TRBD2. This CDR3 is built from 18 residues. CDR1 MRHNA and CDR2 SNTAGT come from the germline V gene. V lost 6 bases, J lost 5 bases, and 19 bases stayed unmatched. CDR3 sequence: CASSQSLFTGGAGDTQYF. CDR3 DNA sequence: TGTGCCAGCAGCCAATCTCTCTTTACGGGAGGGGCAGGAGATACGCAGTATTTT.

The chain links TRBV5-4 to TRBJ1-2; D gene ambiguous. Germline V lookup: CDR1 SGHNT, CDR2 YYREEE (reference sequence). The V gene lost 0 bases and the J gene lost 2 bases, with 8 bases spanning the gap. The CDR3 covers 14 residues. CDR3 amino acids: CASSLGGQNYGYTF. In nucleotides, the CDR3 is TGTGCCAGCAGCTTGGGCGGGCAGAACTATGGCTACACCTTC. The full variable domain, with the rest looked up from reference TRBV5-4 and TRBJ1-2, is ETGVTQSPTHLIKTRGQQVTLRCSSQSGHNTVSWYQQALGQGPQFIFQYYREEENGRGNFPPRFSGLQFPNYSSELNVNALELDDSALYLCASSLGGQNYGYTFGSGTRLTVV.